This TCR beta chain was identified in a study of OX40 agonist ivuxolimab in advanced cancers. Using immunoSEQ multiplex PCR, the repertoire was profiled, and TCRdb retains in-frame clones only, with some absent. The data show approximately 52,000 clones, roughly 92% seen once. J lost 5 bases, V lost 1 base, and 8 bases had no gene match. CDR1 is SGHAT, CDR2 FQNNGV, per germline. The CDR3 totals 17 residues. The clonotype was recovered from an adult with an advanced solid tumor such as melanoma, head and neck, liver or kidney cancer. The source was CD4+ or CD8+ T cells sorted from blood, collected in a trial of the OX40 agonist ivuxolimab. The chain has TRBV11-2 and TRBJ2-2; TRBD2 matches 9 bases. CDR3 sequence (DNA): TGTGCCAGCAGCTTAGTTTGGGCTAGCGGGGTGACCGGGGAGCTGTTTTTT. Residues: CASSLVWASGVTGELFF.